The 21 T cell receptor beta chains in this list originate from one sample, sequenced in a study of OX40 agonist ivuxolimab in advanced cancers. Sequencing was performed with immunoSEQ multiplex PCR; in TCRdb, only in-frame clones are kept and a portion is missing. The table lists tens of thousands of clones, 85% to 90% of them singletons. Here the sequenced sample was CD4+ or CD8+ T cells sorted from blood, taken in a trial of the OX40 agonist ivuxolimab. All receptors derive from an adult with an advanced solid tumor such as melanoma, head and neck, liver or kidney cancer.

V and J are TRBV15 and TRBJ2-2; 9 nucleotides align to TRBD2. The CDR3 runs to 16 residues. V dropped 0 bases and J dropped 7; count of bases not matched to a gene: 6. Germline CDR1 reads LNHNV; CDR2 reads YYDKDF (reference sequence). The CDR3 region is CATSRDSGRGYGELFF. CDR3 nucleotides: TGTGCCACCAGCAGAGATAGCGGGAGAGGTTACGGGGAGCTGTTTTTT.

This clone has only a few counts. One junction end does not reproduce the germline sequence, and a read error may be involved. The chain uses TRBV7-2 and TRBJ1-2; 7 nucleotides align to TRBD1. The CDR3 totals 12 residues. CDR1 and CDR2 from the germline V gene are SGHTA and FQGNSA. DNA for the CDR3: TGTGCCAGCAGCTTAGGCCAGACAGGGCAGGCCTTC. This sequence encodes CASSLGQTGQAF.

The chain has TRBV11-2 and TRBJ2-7, with D possibly matching TRBD1 (7 bases). V gave up 6 bases and J gave up 7 bases, with 16 bases separating them. Germline loops: CDR1 SGHAT, CDR2 FQNNGV. The CDR3 is made up of 13 amino acids. As DNA, the CDR3 is TGTGCCAGCAGGGACAGGTCAGGGGGGGAGCAGTACTTC. The encoded protein is CASRDRSGGEQYF.

This chain links TRBV19 with TRBJ2-1; TRBD1 matches at 10 bases. Trimming removed 8 bases from V and 7 bases from J; junction bases left unmatched: 14. The CDR3 totals 16 residues. Germline CDR1 is LNHDA and CDR2 is SQIVND (reference sequence). The chain's CDR3 is CASDRGLREGKNEQFF. CDR3 nucleotide sequence: TGTGCCAGTGACAGGGGGCTTAGAGAAGGGAAAAATGAGCAGTTCTTC. The variable domain in full, completed from reference TRBV19 and TRBJ2-1, reads DGGITQSPKYLFRKEGQNVTLSCEQNLNHDAMYWYRQDPGQGLRLIYYSQIVNDFQKGDIAEGYSVSREKKESFPLTVTSAQKNPTAFYLCASDRGLREGKNEQFFGPGTRLTVL.

The chain combines TRBV27 with TRBJ1-6; D ambiguous. The CDR3 extends over 13 amino acids. Germline CDR1 MNHEY, CDR2 SMNVEV (reference sequence). Trimming cost V 3 bases and J 14 bases, with 14 bases left between them. The CDR3 protein is CASSLGWQRALHF. CDR3 nucleotide sequence: TGTGCCAGCAGTTTGGGGTGGCAGAGAGCCCTCCACTTT.

The chain has TRBV25-1 and TRBJ1-2; D gene unclear. The germline CDR1 and CDR2 sequences are MGHDK and SYGVNS. The CDR3 contains 13 residues. Trimming removed 5 bases at V and 0 bases at J, with 7 bases between. The CDR3 loop is CASSYGTNYGYTF. The CDR3 DNA is TGTGCCAGCAGTTACGGGACTAACTATGGCTACACCTTC.

This chain connects TRBV7-9 to TRBJ2-5; no firm D call. The CDR3 runs to 11 residues. Germline V CDR1 and CDR2: SEHNR, FQNEAQ (reference sequence). Trimming stripped 5 bases from V and 0 bases from J, with 1 base between. For the CDR3, the DNA is TGTGCCAGCAGCAACCAAGAGACCCAGTACTTC. It translates to CASSNQETQYF.

Regarding this clone: Additional DNA sequences in this sample encode the identical CDR3. This chain connects TRBV11-3 to TRBJ2-7; the D gene is possibly TRBD1 (5 bases). Germline V lookup: CDR1 SGHNT, CDR2 YENEEA. The CDR3 runs to 13 residues. V lost 1 base and J 5 bases, leaving 9 bases between the germline ends. CDR3 sequence reads: CASSLAAGNEQYF. CDR3 coding DNA: TGTGCCAGCAGCTTAGCCGCAGGGAACGAGCAGTACTTC.

This chain joins TRBV7-3 and TRBJ2-7, with no clear D. This CDR3 has 13 amino acids. Germline V gene sequence: CDR1 SGHTA, CDR2 FQGTGA. Trimming left V 1 base short and J 3 bases short, with 7 bases between. CDR3: CASSLNSGYEQYF. The CDR3 nucleotides are TGTGCCAGCAGCTTAAATTCGGGCTACGAGCAGTACTTC.

In its sample, this clone was seen a few times. The chain couples TRBV6-4 to TRBJ1-5; D is undetermined. CDR3 length equals 16 residues. V was trimmed by 3 bases and J by 3 bases, leaving 15 bases between them. CDR1 and CDR2 from the germline V gene are MRHNA and SNTAGT. The CDR3 loop is CASSEARWGVNQPQHF. Written as DNA, the CDR3 is TGTGCCAGCAGTGAAGCGCGGTGGGGAGTCAATCAGCCCCAGCATTTT.

The chain links TRBV6-1 to TRBJ1-1; D is perhaps TRBD1 (6 bases). V lost 7 bases and J 5 bases, leaving 11 bases between the germline ends. The CDR3 length is 12 residues. Germline lookup yields CDR1 MNHNS and CDR2 SASEGT. The CDR3, as DNA: TGTGCCAGCACCGGACAGATTACTGAAGCTTTCTTT. Translated, it gives CASTGQITEAFF.

The V gene is TRBV27, the J gene TRBJ2-7; D is perhaps TRBD2 (6 bases). The V end lost 0 bases, the J end lost 5 bases, and 23 bases lay between the germline ends. The CDR3 is made up of 18 amino acids. CDR1 and CDR2 from the germline V gene are MNHEY and SMNVEV (reference sequence). The CDR3 region has the DNA TGTGCCAGCAGTTTATCTCCCCCCTCTTTGCGGGGTTGGGACGAGCAGTACTTC. It translates to CASSLSPPSLRGWDEQYF.

This clone has more than one count but fewer than ten. This sequence joins TRBV6-5 and TRBJ1-6, with D maybe TRBD1 (5 bases). Looked up from germline, CDR1 is MNHEY and CDR2 is SVGAGI. The CDR3 sequence is 13 residues long. Trimming cost V 6 bases and J 9 bases, with 12 bases left between them. The DNA for the CDR3 is TGTGCCAGCAGCCTCGGAGGGGTTTCACCCCTCCACTTT. Protein: CASSLGGVSPLHF.

This sequence joins TRBV7-9 and TRBJ2-7, with D possibly matching TRBD1 (6 bases). The CDR3 extends over 12 amino acids. Germline values: CDR1 SEHNR, CDR2 FQNEAQ (reference sequence). Trimming removed 0 bases from V and 6 bases from J, with 6 bases in between. The CDR3 nucleotides read TGTGCCAGCAGCTTAGCAGGGGGCGAGCAGTACTTC. This encodes CASSLAGGEQYF.

The chain couples TRBV27 to TRBJ1-1; the D is unclear. The CDR3 is 15 amino acids. V was cut by 1 base and J by 7 bases, with 16 bases left in between. The germline V gene has CDR1 MNHEY and CDR2 SMNVEV (reference sequence). DNA of the CDR3: TGTGCCAGCAGTTTATTCCCCCCTAGGGAGGATGAAGCTTTCTTT. Its protein is CASSLFPPREDEAFF.

The chain carries TRBV14 and TRBJ2-5; TRBD1 matches 10 bases. TRBJ2-7 explains the end of the DNA better; the J call may be wrong. Germline loops: CDR1 SGHDN, CDR2 FVKESK. CDR3 size: 14 residues. CDR3 DNA sequence: TGTGCCAGCAGTACTAGGACAGGGGGATACGAGCAGTACTTC. Encoded protein: CASSTRTGGYEQYF.

The chain combines TRBV27 with TRBJ2-7; 8 bases align to TRBD2. The V gene's germline CDR1 is MNHEY and CDR2 SMNVEV (reference sequence). V trimming: 6 bases; J trimming: 7 bases; junction bases outside the gene matches: 14. The CDR3 sequence is 15 residues long. CDR3 nucleotides: TGTGCCAGCAGCTCACGGGGGGGCGGCATGTGGGAGCAGTACTTC. This sequence encodes CASSSRGGGMWEQYF.

CDR3 sequence: CASSQGGWSGLSGANVLTF. Written as DNA, the CDR3 is TGCGCCAGCAGCCAGGGCGGGTGGAGTGGCCTCTCTGGGGCCAACGTCCTGACTTTC. This sequence joins TRBV4-3 and TRBJ2-6; maybe TRBD2 (5 bases). This CDR3 contains 19 residues. With 3 bases removed from V and 0 bases from J, the gap between germline ends came to 18 bases. Germline CDR1 reads LGHNA; CDR2 reads YSLEER.

This rearrangement joins TRBV4-1 to TRBJ2-5, with 9 nucleotides matching TRBD1. The J segment lost 5 bases and the V segment lost 1 base, leaving 5 bases of the junction unmatched. The CDR3 is made up of 15 amino acids. Germline CDR1 reads MGHRA; CDR2 reads YSYEKL. The CDR3 DNA is TGCGCCAGCAGCCAAGTTTGGACAGGGGAGGAGACCCAGTACTTC. Translating gives CASSQVWTGEETQYF.

There are a few counts of this clone. J is TRBJ1-6 and V is TRBV4-3; D call uncertain. Trimming cost V 4 bases and J 4 bases, with 8 bases left between them. The length of the CDR3 is 14 residues. CDR1 is LGHNA, CDR2 YSLEER, per germline. The CDR3 region is CASSLQQYNSPLHF. The DNA of the CDR3 is TGCGCCAGCAGCCTTCAACAGTATAATTCACCCCTCCACTTT.

This rearrangement joins TRBV15 to TRBJ2-3; D may be TRBD2 (6 bases). The ends were cut back, 0 bases at V and 13 bases at J, with 17 bases in the middle. This CDR3 spans 14 amino acids. CDR1 is LNHNV, CDR2 YYDKDF, per germline (reference sequence). The CDR3 spells CATSRDLSWRVEYF. In DNA form, the CDR3 reads TGTGCCACCAGCAGAGATCTGTCATGGAGGGTTGAGTATTTT.